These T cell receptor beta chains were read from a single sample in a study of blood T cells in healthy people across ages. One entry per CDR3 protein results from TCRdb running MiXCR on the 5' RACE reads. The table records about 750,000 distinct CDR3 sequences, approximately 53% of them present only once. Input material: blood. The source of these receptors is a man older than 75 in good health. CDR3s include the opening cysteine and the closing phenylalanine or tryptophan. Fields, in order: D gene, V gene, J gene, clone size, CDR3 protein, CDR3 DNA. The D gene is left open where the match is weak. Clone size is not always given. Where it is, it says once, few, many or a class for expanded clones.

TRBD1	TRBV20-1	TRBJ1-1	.	CGALGQTDTEAFF	TGCGGTGCGTTGGGACAGACGGACACTGAAGCTTTCTTT
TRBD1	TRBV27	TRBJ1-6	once	CASSLVGQGRSPLHF	TGTGCCAGCAGTTTGGTGGGACAGGGGCGTTCACCCCTCCACTTT
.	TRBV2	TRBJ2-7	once	CASLRAGSSYEQYF	TGTGCCAGCCTGAGGGCAGGGAGCTCCTACGAGCAGTACTTC
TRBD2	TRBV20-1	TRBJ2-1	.	CGARVRSGRSREQFF	TGCGGTGCTAGAGTACGTAGCGGGAGGTCTCGTGAGCAGTTCTTC
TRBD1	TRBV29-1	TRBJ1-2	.	CSVLDRGDYGYTF	TGCAGCGTACTGGACAGGGGGGACTATGGCTACACCTTC
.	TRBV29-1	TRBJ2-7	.	CSATSYYEQYF	TGCAGCGCCACAAGCTACTACGAGCAGTACTTC
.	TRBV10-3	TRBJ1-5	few	CAISNRDGFENQPQHF	TGTGCCATCAGTAACCGGGACGGGTTCGAGAATCAGCCCCAGCATTTT
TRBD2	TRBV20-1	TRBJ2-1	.	CSAAGGTPYNEQFF	TGCAGTGCAGCGGGAGGGACACCCTACAATGAGCAGTTCTTC
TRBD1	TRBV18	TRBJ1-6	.	CASSPGQDGSPLHF	TGTGCCAGCTCGCCGGGACAGGACGGTTCACCCCTCCACTTT
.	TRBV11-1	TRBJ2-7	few	CASSSATGREYEQYF	TGTGCCAGCAGCTCCGCGACAGGGAGGGAATACGAGCAGTACTTC
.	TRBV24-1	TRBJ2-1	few	CATTGVKNEQFF	TGTGCCACCACGGGAGTTAAGAATGAGCAGTTCTTC
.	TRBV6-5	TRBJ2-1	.	CASRSSGDNEQFF	TGTGCCAGCAGGAGCAGTGGGGACAATGAGCAGTTCTTC
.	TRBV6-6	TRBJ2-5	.	CASSYIPQPYKQYF	TGTGCCAGCTCCTACATCCCCCAACCCTACAAGCAGTACTTC
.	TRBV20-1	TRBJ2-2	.	CSARGGGRGTGELFF	TGCAGTGCTAGAGGGGGCGGTCGTGGTACCGGGGAGCTGTTTTTT
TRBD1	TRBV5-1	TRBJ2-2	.	CASMGPGQGDTGELFF	TGCGCCAGCATGGGACCGGGACAGGGGGACACCGGGGAGCTGTTTTTT
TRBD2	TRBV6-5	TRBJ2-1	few	CASSYSGLAGGPYNEQFF	TGTGCCAGCAGTTACAGTGGACTAGCGGGAGGGCCGTACAATGAGCAGTTCTTC
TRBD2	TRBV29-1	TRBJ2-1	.	CSVGAPSGKYSEQFF	TGCAGCGTTGGGGCCCCTAGCGGGAAGTATAGTGAGCAGTTCTTC
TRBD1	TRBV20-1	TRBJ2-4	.	CSALDRQTGVDIQYF	TGCAGTGCTCTCGACCGACAGACAGGGGTGGACATTCAGTACTTC
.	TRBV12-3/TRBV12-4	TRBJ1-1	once	CASSFFGGTEAFF	TGTGCCAGCAGTTTTTTTGGTGGCACTGAAGCTTTCTTT
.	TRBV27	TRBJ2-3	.	CASSLYAGVRTQYF	TGTGCCAGCAGTTTATACGCAGGGGTGCGGACGCAGTATTTT
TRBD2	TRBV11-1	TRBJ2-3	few	CASSLRGLAGADTQYF	TGTGCCAGCAGCTTAAGGGGACTAGCGGGAGCAGATACGCAGTATTTT
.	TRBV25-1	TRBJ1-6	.	CASSFSRANSPLHF	TGTGCCAGCAGTTTCAGCAGGGCGAATTCACCCCTCCACTTT
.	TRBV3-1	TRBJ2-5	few	CASRPGPRVGTQYF	TGTGCCAGCAGACCCGGCCCGCGCGTGGGGACCCAGTACTTC
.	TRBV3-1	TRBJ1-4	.	CASSQDPRRTNEKLFF	TGTGCCAGCAGCCAAGATCCGAGACGGACTAATGAAAAACTGTTTTTT
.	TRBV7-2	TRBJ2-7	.	CASSLGGGSTYEQYF	TGTGCCAGCAGCTTAGGGGGCGGTTCAACCTACGAGCAGTACTTC
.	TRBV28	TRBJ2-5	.	CASSRDTRYNEQYF	TGTGCCAGCAGTCGGGACACCAGATACAATGAGCAGTACTTC
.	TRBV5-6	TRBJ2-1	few	CASSFFSGPYNEQFF	TGTGCCAGCAGCTTTTTTAGCGGCCCCTACAATGAGCAGTTCTTC
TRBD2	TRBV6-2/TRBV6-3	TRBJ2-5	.	CASSYLTSGRAETQYF	TGTGCCAGCAGTTACTTGACTAGCGGGAGGGCGGAGACCCAGTACTTC
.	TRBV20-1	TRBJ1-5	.	CSAHLSQGNQPQHF	TGCAGTGCCCATTTGAGCCAGGGAAATCAGCCCCAGCATTTT
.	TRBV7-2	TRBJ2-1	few	CASSPVDHNSYNEQFF	TGTGCCAGCAGCCCAGTGGACCATAACTCCTACAATGAGCAGTTCTTC
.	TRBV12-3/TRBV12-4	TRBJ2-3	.	CASTQSGTFTDTQYF	TGTGCCAGCACCCAATCCGGGACTTTCACAGATACGCAGTATTTT
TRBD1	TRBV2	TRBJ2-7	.	CASSGDSYVYEQYF	TGTGCCAGCAGTGGGGACAGTTATGTCTACGAGCAGTACTTC
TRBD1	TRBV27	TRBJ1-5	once	CASRWDRYQPQHF	TGTGCCAGCAGATGGGACAGATATCAGCCCCAGCATTTT
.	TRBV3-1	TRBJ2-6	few	CASSQGGATGVLTF	TGTGCCAGCAGCCAAGGAGGGGCCACCGGGGTCCTGACTTTC
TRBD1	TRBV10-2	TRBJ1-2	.	CATKGGQGVDYGYTF	TGCGCCACCAAGGGCGGGCAGGGGGTTGACTATGGCTACACCTTC
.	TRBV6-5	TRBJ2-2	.	CASSYRLFGDTGELFF	TGTGCCAGCAGTTACAGGTTATTTGGAGACACCGGGGAGCTGTTTTTT
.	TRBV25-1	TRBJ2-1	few	CASSGIPRGEQFF	TGTGCCAGCAGTGGAATTCCGAGAGGAGAGCAGTTCTTC
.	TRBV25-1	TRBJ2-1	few	CASTAGDEQFF	TGTGCCAGCACAGCCGGAGATGAGCAGTTCTTC
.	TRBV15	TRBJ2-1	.	CATSRRHSGGGNEQFF	TGTGCCACCAGCAGGAGACATTCAGGGGGGGGGAATGAGCAGTTCTTC
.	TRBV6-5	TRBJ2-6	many	CASKGFSSGANVLTF	TGTGCCAGCAAAGGGTTCAGCTCTGGGGCCAACGTCCTGACTTTC
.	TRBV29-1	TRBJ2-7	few	CSVGESRNVEQYF	TGCAGCGTTGGGGAGAGCCGGAACGTAGAGCAGTACTTC
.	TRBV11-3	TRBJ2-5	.	CASSLSFGQGRETQYF	TGTGCCAGCAGCTTAAGTTTTGGTCAGGGTAGGGAGACCCAGTACTTC
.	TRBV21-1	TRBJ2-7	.	CAGSKVNLSSSYEQYF	TGTGCCGGCAGCAAAGTTAATCTCTCGAGCTCCTACGAGCAGTACTTC
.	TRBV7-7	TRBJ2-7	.	CASSLGGASKDEQYF	TGTGCCAGCAGCTTAGGGGGGGCTAGCAAGGATGAGCAGTACTTC
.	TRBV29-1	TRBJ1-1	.	CSAQGGFNTEAFF	TGCAGCGCCCAAGGGGGTTTCAACACTGAAGCTTTCTTT
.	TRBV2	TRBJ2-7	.	CASTASPHEQYF	TGTGCCAGCACAGCTAGTCCACACGAGCAGTACTTC